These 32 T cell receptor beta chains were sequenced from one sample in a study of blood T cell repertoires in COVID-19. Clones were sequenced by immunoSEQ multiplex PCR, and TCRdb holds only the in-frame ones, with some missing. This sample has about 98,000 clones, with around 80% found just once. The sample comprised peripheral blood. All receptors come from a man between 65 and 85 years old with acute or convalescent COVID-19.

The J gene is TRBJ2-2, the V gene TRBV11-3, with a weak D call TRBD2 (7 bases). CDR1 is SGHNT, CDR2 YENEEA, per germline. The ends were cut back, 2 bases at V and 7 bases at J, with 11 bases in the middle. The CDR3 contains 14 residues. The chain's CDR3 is CASSLRGANGELFF. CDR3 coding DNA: TGTGCCAGCAGCTTACGGGGGGCAAACGGGGAGCTGTTTTTT.

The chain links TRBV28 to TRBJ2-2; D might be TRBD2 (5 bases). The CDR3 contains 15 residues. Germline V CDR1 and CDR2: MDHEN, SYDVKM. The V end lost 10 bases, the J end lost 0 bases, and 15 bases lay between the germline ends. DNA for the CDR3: TGTGCCACCGGGCTGGGAGTGTCGAACACCGGGGAGCTGTTTTTT. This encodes CATGLGVSNTGELFF.

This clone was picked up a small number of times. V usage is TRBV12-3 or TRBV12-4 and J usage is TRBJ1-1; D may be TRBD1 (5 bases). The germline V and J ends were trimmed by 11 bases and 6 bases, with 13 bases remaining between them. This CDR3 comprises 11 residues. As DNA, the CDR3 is TGTGCCTACCAAAGGGGTCCTGAAGCTTTCTTT. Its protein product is CAYQRGPEAFF.

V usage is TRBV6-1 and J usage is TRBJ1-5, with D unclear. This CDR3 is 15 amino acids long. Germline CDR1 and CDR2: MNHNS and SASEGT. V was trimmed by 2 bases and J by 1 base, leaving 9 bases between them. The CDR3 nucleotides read TGTGCCAGCAGTGAATACCGGGTGAGCAATCAGCCCCAGCATTTT. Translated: CASSEYRVSNQPQHF.

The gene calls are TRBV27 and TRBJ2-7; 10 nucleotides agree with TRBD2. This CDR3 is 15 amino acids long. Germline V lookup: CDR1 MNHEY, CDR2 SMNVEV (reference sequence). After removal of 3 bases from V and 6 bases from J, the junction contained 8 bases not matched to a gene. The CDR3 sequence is CASSLGLAGVGEQYF. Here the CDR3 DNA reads TGTGCCAGCAGTTTGGGGCTAGCGGGAGTAGGCGAGCAGTACTTC.

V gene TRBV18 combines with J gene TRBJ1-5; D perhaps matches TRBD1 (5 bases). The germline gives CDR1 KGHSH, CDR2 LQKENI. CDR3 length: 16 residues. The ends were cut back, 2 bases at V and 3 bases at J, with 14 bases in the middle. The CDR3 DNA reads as TGTGCCAGCTCACCAACCCCGCAGGGCAACAATCAGCCCCAGCATTTT. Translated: CASSPTPQGNNQPQHF.

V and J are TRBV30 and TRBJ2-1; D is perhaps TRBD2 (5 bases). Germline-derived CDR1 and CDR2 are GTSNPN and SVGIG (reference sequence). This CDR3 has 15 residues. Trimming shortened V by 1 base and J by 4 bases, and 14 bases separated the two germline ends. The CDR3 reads CAWSGETRTYNEQFF. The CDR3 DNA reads TGTGCCTGGAGTGGGGAGACAAGAACTTACAATGAGCAGTTCTTC. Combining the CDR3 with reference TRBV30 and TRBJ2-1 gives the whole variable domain SQTIHQWPATLVQPVGSPLSLECTVEGTSNPNLYWYRQAAGRGLQLLFYSVGIGQISSEVPQNLSASRPQDRQFILSSKKLLLSDSGFYLCAWSGETRTYNEQFFGPGTRLTVL.

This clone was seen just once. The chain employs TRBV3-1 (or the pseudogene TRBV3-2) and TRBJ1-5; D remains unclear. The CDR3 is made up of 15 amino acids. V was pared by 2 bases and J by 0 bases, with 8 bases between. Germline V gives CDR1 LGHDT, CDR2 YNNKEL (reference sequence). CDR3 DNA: TGTGCCAGCAGCCAAACACAAAATAGCAATCAGCCCCAGCATTTT. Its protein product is CASSQTQNSNQPQHF.

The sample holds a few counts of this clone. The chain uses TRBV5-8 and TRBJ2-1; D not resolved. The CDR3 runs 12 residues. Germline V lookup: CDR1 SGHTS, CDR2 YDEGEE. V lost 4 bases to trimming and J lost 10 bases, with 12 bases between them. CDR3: CASSQRPGEQFF. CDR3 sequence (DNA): TGTGCCAGCAGCCAGCGCCCCGGGGAGCAGTTCTTC.

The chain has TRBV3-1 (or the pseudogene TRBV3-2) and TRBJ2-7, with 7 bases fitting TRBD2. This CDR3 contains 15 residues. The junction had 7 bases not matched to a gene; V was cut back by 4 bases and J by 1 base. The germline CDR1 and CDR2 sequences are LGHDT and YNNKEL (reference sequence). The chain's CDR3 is CASSLASSGSYEQYF. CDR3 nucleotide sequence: TGTGCCAGCAGCCTCGCGTCTAGCGGATCCTACGAGCAGTACTTC.

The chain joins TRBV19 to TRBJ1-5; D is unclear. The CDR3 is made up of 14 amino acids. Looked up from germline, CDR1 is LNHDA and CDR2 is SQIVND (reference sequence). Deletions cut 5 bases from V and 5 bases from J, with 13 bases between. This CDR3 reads CASSSQSLDQPQHF. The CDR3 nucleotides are TGTGCCAGTAGTTCACAGAGCCTCGATCAGCCCCAGCATTTT. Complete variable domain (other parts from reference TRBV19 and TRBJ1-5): DGGITQSPKYLFRKEGQNVTLSCEQNLNHDAMYWYRQDPGQGLRLIYYSQIVNDFQKGDIAEGYSVSREKKESFPLTVTSAQKNPTAFYLCASSSQSLDQPQHFGDGTRLSIL.

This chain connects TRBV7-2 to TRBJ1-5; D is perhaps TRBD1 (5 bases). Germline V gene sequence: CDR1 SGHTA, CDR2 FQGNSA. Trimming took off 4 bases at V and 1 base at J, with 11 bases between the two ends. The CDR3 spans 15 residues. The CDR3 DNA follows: TGTGCCAGCAGCTCCAGGGTGGGCAGCAATCAGCCCCAGCATTTT. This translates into CASSSRVGSNQPQHF.

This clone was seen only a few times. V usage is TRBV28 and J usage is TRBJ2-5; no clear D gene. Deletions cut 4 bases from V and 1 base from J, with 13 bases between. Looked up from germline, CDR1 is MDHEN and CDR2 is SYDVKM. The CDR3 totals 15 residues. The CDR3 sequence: CASSSPAGLQETQYF. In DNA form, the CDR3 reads TGTGCCAGCAGTTCCCCGGCAGGCCTCCAAGAGACCCAGTACTTC.

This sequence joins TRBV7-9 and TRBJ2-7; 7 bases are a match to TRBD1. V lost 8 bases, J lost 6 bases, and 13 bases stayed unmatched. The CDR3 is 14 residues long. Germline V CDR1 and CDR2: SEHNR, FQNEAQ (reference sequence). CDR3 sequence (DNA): TGTGCCAGCGGCTACAGGGACAGTAAGGTCGAGCAGTACTTC. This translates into CASGYRDSKVEQYF.

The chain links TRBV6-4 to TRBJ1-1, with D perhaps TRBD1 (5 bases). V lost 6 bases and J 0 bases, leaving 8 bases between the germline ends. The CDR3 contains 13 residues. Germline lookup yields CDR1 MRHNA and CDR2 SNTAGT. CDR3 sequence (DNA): TGTGCCAGCAGCCAACAGGTGAACACTGAAGCTTTCTTT. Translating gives CASSQQVNTEAFF.

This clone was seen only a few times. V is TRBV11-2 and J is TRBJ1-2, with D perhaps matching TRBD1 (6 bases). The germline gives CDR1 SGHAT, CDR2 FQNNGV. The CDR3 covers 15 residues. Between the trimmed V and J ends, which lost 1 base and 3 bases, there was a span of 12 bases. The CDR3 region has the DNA TGTGCCAGCAGCTTAGCCCCCACAGGGCACTATGGCTACACCTTC. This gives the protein CASSLAPTGHYGYTF.

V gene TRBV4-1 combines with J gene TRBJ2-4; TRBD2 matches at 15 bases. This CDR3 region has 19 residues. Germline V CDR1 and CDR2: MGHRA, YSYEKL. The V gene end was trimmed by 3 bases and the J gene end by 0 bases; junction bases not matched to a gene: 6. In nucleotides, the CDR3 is TGCGCCAGCAGCCAGGGAGGACTAGCGGGAGGGGGAGCCAAAAACATTCAGTACTTC. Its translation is CASSQGGLAGGGAKNIQYF.

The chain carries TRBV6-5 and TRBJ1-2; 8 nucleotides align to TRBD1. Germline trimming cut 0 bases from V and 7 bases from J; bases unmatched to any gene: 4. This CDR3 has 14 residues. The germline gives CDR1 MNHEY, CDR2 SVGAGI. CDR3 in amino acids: CASSYSTGAGGYTF. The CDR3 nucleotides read TGTGCCAGCAGTTACTCGACAGGGGCGGGTGGCTACACCTTC.

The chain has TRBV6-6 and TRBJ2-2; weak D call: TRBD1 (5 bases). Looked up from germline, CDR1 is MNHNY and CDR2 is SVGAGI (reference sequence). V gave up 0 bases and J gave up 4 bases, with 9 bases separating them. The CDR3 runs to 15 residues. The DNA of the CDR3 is TGTGCCAGCAGTTACTCGTCCAGGGCCACCGGGGAGCTGTTTTTT. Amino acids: CASSYSSRATGELFF.

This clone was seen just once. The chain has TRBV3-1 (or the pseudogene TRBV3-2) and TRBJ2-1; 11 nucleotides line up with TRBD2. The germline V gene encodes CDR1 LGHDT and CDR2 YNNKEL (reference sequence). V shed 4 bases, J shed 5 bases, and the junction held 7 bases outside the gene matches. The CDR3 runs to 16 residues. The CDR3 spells CASSRPSGRLDNEQFF. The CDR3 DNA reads TGTGCCAGCAGCCGGCCTAGCGGGAGGTTAGACAATGAGCAGTTCTTC.

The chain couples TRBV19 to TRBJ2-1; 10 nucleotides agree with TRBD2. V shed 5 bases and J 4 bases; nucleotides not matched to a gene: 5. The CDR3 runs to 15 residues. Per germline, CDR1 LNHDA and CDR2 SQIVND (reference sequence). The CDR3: CASSAGTSAYNEQFF. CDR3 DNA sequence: TGTGCCAGTAGTGCCGGGACTAGCGCTTACAATGAGCAGTTCTTC.

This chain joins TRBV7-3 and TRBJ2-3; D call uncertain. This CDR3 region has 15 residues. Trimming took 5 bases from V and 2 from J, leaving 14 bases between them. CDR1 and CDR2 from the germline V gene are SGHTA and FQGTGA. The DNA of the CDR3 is TGTGCCAGCAGCCCACACTATGCATTCACAGATACGCAGTATTTT. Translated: CASSPHYAFTDTQYF.

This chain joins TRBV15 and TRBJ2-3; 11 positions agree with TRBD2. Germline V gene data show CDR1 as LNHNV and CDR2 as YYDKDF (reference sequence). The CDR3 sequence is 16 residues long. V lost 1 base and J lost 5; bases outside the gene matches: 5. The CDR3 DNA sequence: TGTGCCACCAGCAGAGTTAGCGGGAGGGCCATAGATACGCAGTATTTT. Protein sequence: CATSRVSGRAIDTQYF.

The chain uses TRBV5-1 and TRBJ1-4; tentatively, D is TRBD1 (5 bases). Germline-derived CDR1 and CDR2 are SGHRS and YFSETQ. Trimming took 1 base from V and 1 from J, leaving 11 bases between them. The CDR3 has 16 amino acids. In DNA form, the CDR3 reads TGCGCCAGCAGCTTGAGTACAGGCCTAACTAATGAAAAACTGTTTTTT. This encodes CASSLSTGLTNEKLFF.

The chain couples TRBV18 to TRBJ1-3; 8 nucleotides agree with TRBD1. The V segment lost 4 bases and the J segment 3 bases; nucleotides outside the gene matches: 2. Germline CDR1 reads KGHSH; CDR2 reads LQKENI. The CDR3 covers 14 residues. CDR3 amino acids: CASSQTGDGNTIYF. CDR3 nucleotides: TGTGCCAGCTCACAGACAGGGGATGGAAACACCATATATTTT.

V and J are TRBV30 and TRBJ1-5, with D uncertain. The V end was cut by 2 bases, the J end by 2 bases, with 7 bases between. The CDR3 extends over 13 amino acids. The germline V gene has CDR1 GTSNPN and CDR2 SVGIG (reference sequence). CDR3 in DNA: TGTGCCTGGAGTCTGAGTCGCAATCAGCCCCAGCATTTT. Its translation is CAWSLSRNQPQHF.

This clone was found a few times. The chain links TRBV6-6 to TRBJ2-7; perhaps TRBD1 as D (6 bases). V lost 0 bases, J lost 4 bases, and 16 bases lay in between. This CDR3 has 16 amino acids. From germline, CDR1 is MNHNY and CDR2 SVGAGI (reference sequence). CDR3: CASSYSIRTANYEQYF. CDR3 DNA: TGTGCCAGCAGTTACTCGATCCGGACAGCAAATTACGAGCAGTACTTC.

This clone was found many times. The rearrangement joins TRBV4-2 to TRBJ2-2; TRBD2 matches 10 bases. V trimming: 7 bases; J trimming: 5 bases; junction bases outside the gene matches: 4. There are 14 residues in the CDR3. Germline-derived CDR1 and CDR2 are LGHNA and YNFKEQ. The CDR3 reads CASNLAGETGELFF. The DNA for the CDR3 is TGTGCCAGCAATCTAGCGGGAGAGACCGGGGAGCTGTTTTTT.

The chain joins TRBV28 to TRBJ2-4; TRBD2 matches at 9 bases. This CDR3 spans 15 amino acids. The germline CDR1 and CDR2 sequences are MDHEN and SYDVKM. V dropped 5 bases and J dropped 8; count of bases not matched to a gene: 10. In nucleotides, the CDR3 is TGTGCCAGCAGTAACCCTAGCGGGAATCATGACATTCAGTACTTC. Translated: CASSNPSGNHDIQYF. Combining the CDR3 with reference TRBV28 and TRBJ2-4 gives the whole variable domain DVKVTQSSRYLVKRTGEKVFLECVQDMDHENMFWYRQDPGLGLRLIYFSYDVKMKEKGDIPEGYSVSREKKERFSLILESASTNQTSMYLCASSNPSGNHDIQYFGAGTRLSVL.

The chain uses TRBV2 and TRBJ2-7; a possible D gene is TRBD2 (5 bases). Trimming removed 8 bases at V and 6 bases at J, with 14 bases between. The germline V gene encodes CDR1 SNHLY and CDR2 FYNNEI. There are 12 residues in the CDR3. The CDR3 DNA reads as TGTGCCAGCTCCCCAGACCGGGGCGAGCAGTACTTC. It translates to CASSPDRGEQYF.

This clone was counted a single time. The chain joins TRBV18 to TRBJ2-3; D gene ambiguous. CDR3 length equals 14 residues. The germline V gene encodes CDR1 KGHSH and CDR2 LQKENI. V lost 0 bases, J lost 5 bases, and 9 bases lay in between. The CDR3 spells CASSPPSLGDTQYF. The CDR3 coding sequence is TGTGCCAGCTCACCACCTAGCTTAGGAGATACGCAGTATTTT. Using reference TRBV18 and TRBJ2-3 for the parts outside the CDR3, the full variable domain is NAGVMQNPRHLVRRRGQEARLRCSPMKGHSHVYWYRQLPEEGLKFMVYLQKENIIDESGMPKERFSAEFPKEGPSILRIQQVVRGDSAAYFCASSPPSLGDTQYFGPGTRLTVL.

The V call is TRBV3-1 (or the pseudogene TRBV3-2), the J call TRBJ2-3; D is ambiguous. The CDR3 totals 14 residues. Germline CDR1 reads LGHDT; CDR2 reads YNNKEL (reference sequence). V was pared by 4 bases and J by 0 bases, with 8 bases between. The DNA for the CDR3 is TGTGCCAGCAGCCGCCTTACAAGCACAGATACGCAGTATTTT. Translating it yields CASSRLTSTDTQYF.